Listed here is a single T cell receptor (beta chain). The sample comes from a study of cytomegalovirus exposure and HLA in healthy donors. The assay was immunoSEQ multiplex PCR, and TCRdb's table has in-frame clones only and misses some. The repertoire consists of more than 45,000 clones, with roughly nine tenths occurring once and the leading ten covering 15%. Germline V gene lookup returns CDR1 MNHEY and CDR2 SVGAGI. This CDR3 has 12 amino acids. V shed 11 bases and J 1 base; nucleotides not matched to a gene: 3. Sequenced material: PBMCs. The chain employs TRBV6-5 and TRBJ1-1; 8 nucleotides agree with TRBD1. This receptor was identified in a woman in her late teens or twenties in good health and CMV-seronegative. CDR3 amino acids: CAAGTGNTEAFF. Written as DNA, the CDR3 is TGTGCCGCCGGGACAGGGAACACTGAAGCTTTCTTT.